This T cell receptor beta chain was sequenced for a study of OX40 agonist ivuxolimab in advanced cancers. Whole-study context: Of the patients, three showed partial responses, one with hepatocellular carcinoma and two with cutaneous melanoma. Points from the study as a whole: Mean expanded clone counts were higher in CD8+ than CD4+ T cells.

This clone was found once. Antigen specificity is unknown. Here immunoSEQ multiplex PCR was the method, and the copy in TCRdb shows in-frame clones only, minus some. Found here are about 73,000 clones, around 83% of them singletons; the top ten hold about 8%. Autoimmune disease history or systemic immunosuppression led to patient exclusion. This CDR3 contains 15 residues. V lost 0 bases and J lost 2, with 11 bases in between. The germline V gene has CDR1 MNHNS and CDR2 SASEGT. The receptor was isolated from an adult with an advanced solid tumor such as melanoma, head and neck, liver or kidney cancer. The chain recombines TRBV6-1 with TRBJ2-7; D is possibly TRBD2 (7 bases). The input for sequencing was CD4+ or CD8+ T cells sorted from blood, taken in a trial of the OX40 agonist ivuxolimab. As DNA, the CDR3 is TGTGCCAGCAGTGAAGCATCGGGGGGCCCCTACGAGCAGTACTTC. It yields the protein CASSEASGGPYEQYF.